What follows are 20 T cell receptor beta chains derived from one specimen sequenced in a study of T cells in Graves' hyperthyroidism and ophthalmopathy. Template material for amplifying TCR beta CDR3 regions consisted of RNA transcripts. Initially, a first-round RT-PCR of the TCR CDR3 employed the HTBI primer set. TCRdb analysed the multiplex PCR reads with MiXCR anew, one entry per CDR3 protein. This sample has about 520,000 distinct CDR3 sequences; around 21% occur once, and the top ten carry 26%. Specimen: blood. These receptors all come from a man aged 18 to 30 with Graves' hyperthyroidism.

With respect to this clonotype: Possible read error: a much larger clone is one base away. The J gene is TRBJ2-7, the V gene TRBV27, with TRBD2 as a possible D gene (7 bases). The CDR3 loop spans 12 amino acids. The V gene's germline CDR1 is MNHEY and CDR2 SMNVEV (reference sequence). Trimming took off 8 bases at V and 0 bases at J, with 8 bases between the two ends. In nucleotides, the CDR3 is TGTGCCAGCCGGGGGGCCTCCTACGAGCAGTACTTC. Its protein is CASRGASYEQYF.

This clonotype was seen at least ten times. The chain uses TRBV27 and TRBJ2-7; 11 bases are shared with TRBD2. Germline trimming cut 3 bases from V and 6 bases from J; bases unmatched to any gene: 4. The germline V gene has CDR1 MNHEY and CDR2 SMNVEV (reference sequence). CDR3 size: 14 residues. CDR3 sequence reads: CASSFTSGGAEQYF. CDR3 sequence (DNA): TGTGCCAGCAGTTTTACTAGCGGGGGCGCCGAGCAGTACTTC.

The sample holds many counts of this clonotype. The CDR3 sequence: CASRDEPYEQYF. CDR3 DNA sequence: TGTGCCAGCAGGGACGAACCCTACGAGCAGTACTTC. The V call is TRBV2, the J call TRBJ2-7; the D is unclear. Germline V CDR1 and CDR2: SNHLY, FYNNEI. Between the trimmed V and J ends, which lost 6 bases and 2 bases, there was a span of 8 bases. The CDR3 runs to 12 residues.

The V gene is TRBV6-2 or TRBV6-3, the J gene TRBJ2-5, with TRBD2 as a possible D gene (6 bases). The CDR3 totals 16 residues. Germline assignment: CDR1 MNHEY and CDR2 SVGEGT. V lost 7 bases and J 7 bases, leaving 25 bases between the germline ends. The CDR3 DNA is TGTGCCAGCAAACGGGCGGGACCCTTTGTGGGGTGGACCCAGTACTTC. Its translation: CASKRAGPFVGWTQYF.

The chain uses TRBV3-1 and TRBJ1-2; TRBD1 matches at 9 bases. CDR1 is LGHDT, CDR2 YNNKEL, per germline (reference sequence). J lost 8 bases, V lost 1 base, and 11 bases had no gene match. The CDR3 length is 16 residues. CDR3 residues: CASSQGDRVTLGGYTF. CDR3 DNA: TGTGCCAGCAGCCAAGGGGACAGGGTCACCCTGGGGGGCTACACCTTC.

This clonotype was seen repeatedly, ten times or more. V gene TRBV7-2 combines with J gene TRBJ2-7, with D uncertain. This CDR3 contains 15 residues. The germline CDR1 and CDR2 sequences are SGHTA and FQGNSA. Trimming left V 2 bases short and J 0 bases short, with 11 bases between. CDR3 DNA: TGTGCCAGCAGCTTACGGCTTAGCCCCTCCTACGAGCAGTACTTC. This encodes CASSLRLSPSYEQYF.

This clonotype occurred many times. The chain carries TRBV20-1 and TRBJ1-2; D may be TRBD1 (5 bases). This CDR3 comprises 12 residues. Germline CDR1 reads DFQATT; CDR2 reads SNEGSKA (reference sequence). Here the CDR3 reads CSARLGGYGYTF. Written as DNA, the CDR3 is TGCAGCGCGAGGCTCGGGGGCTATGGCTACACCTTC.

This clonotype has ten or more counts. The CDR3 DNA follows: TGTGCCAGCAGCTTAGACCTCGGGGAGACCCAGTACTTC. This encodes CASSLDLGETQYF. V gene TRBV13 combines with J gene TRBJ2-5; D is ambiguous. Germline loops: CDR1 PRHDT, CDR2 FYEKMQ (reference sequence). The CDR3 consists of 13 residues. Trimming cost V 1 base and J 5 bases, with 8 bases left between them.

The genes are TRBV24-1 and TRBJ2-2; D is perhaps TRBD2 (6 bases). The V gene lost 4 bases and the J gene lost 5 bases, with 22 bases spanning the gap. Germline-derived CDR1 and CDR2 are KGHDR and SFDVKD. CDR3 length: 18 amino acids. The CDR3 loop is CATSDSSHRAGRTGELFF. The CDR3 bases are TGTGCCACCAGTGACTCCTCCCATCGGGCAGGGAGGACCGGGGAGCTGTTTTTT.

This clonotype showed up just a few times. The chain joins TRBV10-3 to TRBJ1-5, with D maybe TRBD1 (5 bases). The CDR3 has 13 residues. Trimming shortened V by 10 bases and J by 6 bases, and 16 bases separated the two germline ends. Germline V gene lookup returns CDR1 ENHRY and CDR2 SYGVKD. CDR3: CASQGSLGQPQHF. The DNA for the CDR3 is TGTGCCAGCCAGGGATCCCTCGGTCAGCCCCAGCATTTT.

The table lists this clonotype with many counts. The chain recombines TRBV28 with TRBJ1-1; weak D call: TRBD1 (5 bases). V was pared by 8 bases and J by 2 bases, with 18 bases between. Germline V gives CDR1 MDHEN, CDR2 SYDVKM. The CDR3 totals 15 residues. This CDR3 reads CASSILRAINTEAFF. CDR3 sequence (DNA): TGTGCCAGCTCTATCCTCAGGGCTATCAACACTGAAGCTTTCTTT.

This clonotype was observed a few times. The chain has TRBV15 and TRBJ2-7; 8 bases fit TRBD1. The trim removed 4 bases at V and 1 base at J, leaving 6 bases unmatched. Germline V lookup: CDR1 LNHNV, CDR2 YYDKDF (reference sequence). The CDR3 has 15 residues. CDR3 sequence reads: CATSKDRGPSYEQYF. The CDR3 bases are TGTGCCACCAGCAAAGACAGGGGACCATCCTACGAGCAGTACTTC.

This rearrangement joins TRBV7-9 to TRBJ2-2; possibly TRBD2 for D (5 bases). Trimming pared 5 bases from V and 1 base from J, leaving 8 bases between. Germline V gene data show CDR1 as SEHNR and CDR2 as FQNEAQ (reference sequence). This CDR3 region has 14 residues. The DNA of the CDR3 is TGTGCCAGCAGCCCGGACTGGAACACCGGGGAGCTGTTTTTT. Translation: CASSPDWNTGELFF.

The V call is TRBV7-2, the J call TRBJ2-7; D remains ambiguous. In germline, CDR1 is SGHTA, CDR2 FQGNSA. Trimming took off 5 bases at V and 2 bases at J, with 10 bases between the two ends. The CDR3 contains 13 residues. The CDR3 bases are TGTGCCAGCAGCACCTCCTACCCCTACGAGCAGTACTTC. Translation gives CASSTSYPYEQYF.

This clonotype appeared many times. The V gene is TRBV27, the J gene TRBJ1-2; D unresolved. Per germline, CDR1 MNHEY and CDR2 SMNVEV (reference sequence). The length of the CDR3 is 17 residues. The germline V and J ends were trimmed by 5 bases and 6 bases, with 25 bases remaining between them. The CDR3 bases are TGTGCCAGCAGTACCCTCATGGGGAGGGCCGTAGGGCATGGCTACACCTTC. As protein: CASSTLMGRAVGHGYTF.

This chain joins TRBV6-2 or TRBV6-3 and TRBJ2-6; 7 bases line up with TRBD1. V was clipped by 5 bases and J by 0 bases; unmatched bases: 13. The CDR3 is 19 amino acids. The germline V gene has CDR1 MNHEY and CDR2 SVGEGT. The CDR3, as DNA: TGTGCCAGCAGTCCCCCCTCGACAGGGCTCGTCTCTGGGGCCAACGTCCTGACTTTC. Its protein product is CASSPPSTGLVSGANVLTF.

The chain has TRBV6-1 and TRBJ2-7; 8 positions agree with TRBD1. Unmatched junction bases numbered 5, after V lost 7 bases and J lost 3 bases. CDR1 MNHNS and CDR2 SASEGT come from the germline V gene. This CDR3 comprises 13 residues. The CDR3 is CASIGQGYYEQYF. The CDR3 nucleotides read TGTGCCAGCATCGGACAGGGCTACTACGAGCAGTACTTC.

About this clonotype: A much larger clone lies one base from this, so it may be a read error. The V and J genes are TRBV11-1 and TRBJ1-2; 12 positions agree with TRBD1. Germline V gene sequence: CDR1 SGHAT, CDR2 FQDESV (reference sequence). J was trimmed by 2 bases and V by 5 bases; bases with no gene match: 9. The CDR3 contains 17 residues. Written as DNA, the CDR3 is TGTGCCAGCAGCCGGGTGGGACAGGGGGCTGCGAACTATGGCTACACCTTC. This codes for CASSRVGQGAANYGYTF. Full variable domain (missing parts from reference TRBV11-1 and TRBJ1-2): EAEVAQSPRYKITEKSQAVAFWCDPISGHATLYWYRQILGQGPELLVQFQDESVVDDSQLPKDRFSAERLKGVDSTLKIQPAELGDSAMYLCASSRVGQGAANYGYTFGSGTRLTVV.

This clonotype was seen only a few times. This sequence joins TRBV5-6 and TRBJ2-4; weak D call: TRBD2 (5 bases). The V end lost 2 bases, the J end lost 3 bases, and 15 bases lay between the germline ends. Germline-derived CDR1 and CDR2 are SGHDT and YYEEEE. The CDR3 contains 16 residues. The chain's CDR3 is CASSFRTPGRKNIQYF. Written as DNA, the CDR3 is TGTGCCAGCAGCTTTAGGACTCCCGGACGCAAAAACATTCAGTACTTC. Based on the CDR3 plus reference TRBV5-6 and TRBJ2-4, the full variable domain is DAGVTQSPTHLIKTRGQQVTLRCSPKSGHDTVSWYQQALGQGPQFIFQYYEEEERQRGNFPDRFSGHQFPNYSSELNVNALLLGDSALYLCASSFRTPGRKNIQYFGAGTRLSVL.

The CDR3 DNA sequence: TGTGCCAGCAGTAACCTGGCTGGGCAAGAGACCCAGTACTTC. It specifies CASSNLAGQETQYF. The rearrangement uses TRBV12-3 or TRBV12-4 and TRBJ2-5; D ambiguous. V gave up 5 bases and J gave up 2 bases, with 12 bases separating them. There are 14 residues in the CDR3.